The rows below give T cell receptor beta chains drawn from one sample of a study of blood T cell repertoires in COVID-19. TCRdb's copy holds only in-frame clones and misses some; the assay was immunoSEQ multiplex PCR. Of about 400,000 clones listed, 89% are singletons. The sample was peripheral blood. The source of these receptors is a middle-aged man with acute or convalescent COVID-19. The CDR3 runs from the conserved cysteine through the conserved F or W. The order of the fields is D gene, clone size, CDR3 length, V gene, J gene, CDR3 protein, CDR3 DNA. The D gene is left open where the match is weak. Not all rows give a size; the values are once, few, many and, for expanded clones, a class.

D gene: TRBD1
clone size: .
CDR3 length: 17
V gene: TRBV23-1
J gene: TRBJ2-3
CDR3 protein: CASSPQQTGQGTDTQYF
CDR3 DNA: TGCGCCAGCAGTCCCCAACAGACAGGGCAAGGCACAGATACGCAGTATTTT

D gene: .
clone size: .
CDR3 length: 13
V gene: TRBV15
J gene: TRBJ1-5
CDR3 protein: CATSRMRDQPQHF
CDR3 DNA: TGTGCCACCAGCAGAATGAGGGATCAGCCCCAGCATTTT

D gene: TRBD2
clone size: .
CDR3 length: 18
V gene: TRBV24-1
J gene: TRBJ2-5
CDR3 protein: CATRTITGTSDYQETQYF
CDR3 DNA: TGTGCCACCAGAACGATCACCGGGACTAGCGACTACCAAGAGACCCAGTACTTC

D gene: .
clone size: .
CDR3 length: 16
V gene: TRBV28
J gene: TRBJ1-1
CDR3 protein: CASSPTPDFPGTEAFF
CDR3 DNA: TGTGCCAGCAGTCCAACCCCGGATTTCCCGGGGACTGAAGCTTTCTTT

D gene: .
clone size: .
CDR3 length: 13
V gene: TRBV12-3/TRBV12-4
J gene: TRBJ2-7
CDR3 protein: CASSGDTSYEQYF
CDR3 DNA: TGTGCCAGCAGTGGGGACACATCCTACGAGCAGTACTTC

D gene: .
clone size: .
CDR3 length: 15
V gene: TRBV7-6
J gene: TRBJ2-7
CDR3 protein: CASSPRVDNSYEQYF
CDR3 DNA: TGTGCCAGCAGCCCTAGAGTGGATAACTCCTACGAGCAGTACTTC

D gene: TRBD1
clone size: .
CDR3 length: 13
V gene: TRBV29-1
J gene: TRBJ2-7
CDR3 protein: CSAIRDSSYEQYF
CDR3 DNA: TGCAGCGCGATCCGGGACAGTTCTTACGAGCAGTACTTC

D gene: .
clone size: .
CDR3 length: 14
V gene: TRBV19
J gene: TRBJ2-2
CDR3 protein: CASSPRHNTGELFF
CDR3 DNA: TGTGCCAGTAGTCCGAGACACAACACCGGGGAGCTGTTTTTT

D gene: TRBD1
clone size: .
CDR3 length: 15
V gene: TRBV7-2
J gene: TRBJ1-5
CDR3 protein: CASSAQTGGPAAQHF
CDR3 DNA: TGTGCCAGCAGCGCCCAGACAGGGGGCCCCGCGGCCCAGCATTTT

D gene: TRBD2
clone size: once
CDR3 length: 15
V gene: TRBV7-2
J gene: TRBJ2-7
CDR3 protein: CASSDSGGAIYEQYF
CDR3 DNA: TGTGCCAGCAGTGATAGCGGGGGGGCCATCTACGAGCAGTACTTC

D gene: TRBD1
clone size: .
CDR3 length: 14
V gene: TRBV28
J gene: TRBJ1-2
CDR3 protein: CASLRTRGLSGYTF
CDR3 DNA: TGTGCCAGCCTAAGGACCAGGGGGCTAAGTGGCTACACCTTC

D gene: .
clone size: .
CDR3 length: 14
V gene: TRBV4-1
J gene: TRBJ2-2
CDR3 protein: CASSQGRTWGELFF
CDR3 DNA: TGCGCCAGCAGCCAAGGGAGGACTTGGGGGGAGCTGTTTTTT

D gene: .
clone size: .
CDR3 length: 19
V gene: TRBV11-2
J gene: TRBJ2-1
CDR3 protein: CASSLGGTSQSRIFNEQFF
CDR3 DNA: TGTGCCAGCAGCTTGGGCGGCACTAGCCAATCGAGGATATTCAATGAGCAGTTCTTC

D gene: TRBD2
clone size: .
CDR3 length: 16
V gene: TRBV9
J gene: TRBJ2-5
CDR3 protein: CASSSYSGGLEETQYF
CDR3 DNA: TGTGCCAGCAGCTCCTATTCGGGAGGTCTGGAAGAGACCCAGTACTTC

D gene: .
clone size: .
CDR3 length: 14
V gene: TRBV6-5
J gene: TRBJ1-1
CDR3 protein: CASRDKGGNTEAFF
CDR3 DNA: TGTGCCAGCAGAGACAAAGGGGGGAACACTGAAGCTTTCTTT

D gene: .
clone size: .
CDR3 length: 13
V gene: TRBV9
J gene: TRBJ1-1
CDR3 protein: CASSYNRVPEAFF
CDR3 DNA: TGTGCCAGCAGCTACAACAGGGTCCCTGAAGCTTTCTTT

D gene: .
clone size: .
CDR3 length: 15
V gene: TRBV4-1
J gene: TRBJ2-1
CDR3 protein: CASSPDRFTFNEQFF
CDR3 DNA: TGCGCCAGCAGCCCCGACAGGTTTACGTTCAATGAGCAGTTCTTC

D gene: TRBD1
clone size: .
CDR3 length: 14
V gene: TRBV18
J gene: TRBJ2-7
CDR3 protein: CASSPGQGAYEQYF
CDR3 DNA: TGTGCCAGCTCACCGGGACAGGGGGCCTACGAGCAGTACTTC

D gene: .
clone size: many
CDR3 length: 15
V gene: TRBV2
J gene: TRBJ1-5
CDR3 protein: CASSGQAVSNQPQHF
CDR3 DNA: TGTGCCAGCAGTGGACAGGCGGTGAGCAATCAGCCCCAGCATTTT

D gene: .
clone size: .
CDR3 length: 16
V gene: TRBV5-4
J gene: TRBJ2-2
CDR3 protein: CASRTRWGGDTGELFF
CDR3 DNA: TGTGCCAGCAGAACTCGTTGGGGCGGCGACACCGGGGAGCTGTTTTTT

D gene: .
clone size: .
CDR3 length: 13
V gene: TRBV12-3/TRBV12-4
J gene: TRBJ1-5
CDR3 protein: CASSFSGNQPQHF
CDR3 DNA: TGTGCCAGCAGTTTCTCCGGCAATCAGCCCCAGCATTTT

D gene: .
clone size: .
CDR3 length: 15
V gene: TRBV6-2/TRBV6-3
J gene: TRBJ1-2
CDR3 protein: CASSYERQRFYGYTF
CDR3 DNA: TGTGCCAGCAGTTACGAACGACAGAGATTCTATGGCTACACCTTC

D gene: TRBD1
clone size: once
CDR3 length: 15
V gene: TRBV5-1
J gene: TRBJ1-1
CDR3 protein: CASSLERTGGTEAFF
CDR3 DNA: TGCGCCAGCAGCTTGGAGAGGACAGGGGGCACTGAAGCTTTCTTT

D gene: .
clone size: .
CDR3 length: 14
V gene: TRBV10-3
J gene: TRBJ1-6
CDR3 protein: CAISESSKGGPLHF
CDR3 DNA: TGTGCCATCAGTGAGTCGAGCAAGGGCGGGCCCCTCCACTTT

D gene: .
clone size: .
CDR3 length: 17
V gene: TRBV29-1
J gene: TRBJ2-1
CDR3 protein: CSVGTLFIADRYNEQFF
CDR3 DNA: TGCAGCGTTGGAACTCTCTTCATAGCGGACCGATACAATGAGCAGTTCTTC

D gene: .
clone size: few
CDR3 length: 13
V gene: TRBV18
J gene: TRBJ1-6
CDR3 protein: CASSPAVNSPLHF
CDR3 DNA: TGTGCCAGCTCACCCGCAGTCAATTCACCCCTCCACTTT

D gene: .
clone size: .
CDR3 length: 14
V gene: TRBV5-4
J gene: TRBJ1-4
CDR3 protein: CASGKQGRHEKLFF
CDR3 DNA: TGTGCCAGCGGGAAACAGGGACGTCATGAAAAACTGTTTTTT

D gene: .
clone size: .
CDR3 length: 11
V gene: TRBV24-1
J gene: TRBJ1-2
CDR3 protein: CATSVSYGYTF
CDR3 DNA: TGTGCCACCAGTGTGAGCTATGGCTACACCTTC

D gene: .
clone size: .
CDR3 length: 11
V gene: TRBV6-6
J gene: TRBJ1-4
CDR3 protein: CASSSGGKLFF
CDR3 DNA: TGTGCCAGCAGTTCCGGGGGAAAACTGTTTTTT

D gene: TRBD1
clone size: .
CDR3 length: 15
V gene: TRBV27
J gene: TRBJ2-5
CDR3 protein: CASSFRTGDQETQYF
CDR3 DNA: TGTGCCAGCAGTTTCCGGACAGGGGACCAAGAGACCCAGTACTTC

D gene: .
clone size: .
CDR3 length: 15
V gene: TRBV28
J gene: TRBJ1-2
CDR3 protein: CASSSPRGPNYGYTF
CDR3 DNA: TGTGCCAGCAGTTCCCCCAGGGGACCTAACTATGGCTACACCTTC

D gene: TRBD2
clone size: .
CDR3 length: 15
V gene: TRBV9
J gene: TRBJ2-1
CDR3 protein: CASSLLAGGYNEQFF
CDR3 DNA: TGTGCCAGCAGTTTACTAGCGGGAGGGTACAATGAGCAGTTCTTC

D gene: .
clone size: once
CDR3 length: 15
V gene: TRBV19
J gene: TRBJ1-2
CDR3 protein: CASSIRTDTFYGYTF
CDR3 DNA: TGTGCCAGTAGTATTCGGACAGATACATTCTATGGCTACACCTTC

D gene: .
clone size: .
CDR3 length: 16
V gene: TRBV19
J gene: TRBJ1-5
CDR3 protein: CASSRQGFKANQPQHF
CDR3 DNA: TGTGCCAGTAGTAGGCAGGGCTTTAAAGCCAATCAGCCCCAGCATTTT

D gene: TRBD1
clone size: .
CDR3 length: 15
V gene: TRBV15
J gene: TRBJ1-4
CDR3 protein: CATSRDDRGGEKLFF
CDR3 DNA: TGTGCCACCAGCAGAGATGACAGGGGAGGCGAAAAACTGTTTTTT

D gene: TRBD1
clone size: .
CDR3 length: 17
V gene: TRBV6-2/TRBV6-3
J gene: TRBJ2-7
CDR3 protein: CASSYSKAGGPSYEQYF
CDR3 DNA: TGTGCCAGCAGTTACTCGAAAGCAGGGGGCCCCTCCTACGAGCAGTACTTC

D gene: .
clone size: .
CDR3 length: 16
V gene: TRBV5-1
J gene: TRBJ1-1
CDR3 protein: CASSFGRDWANTEAFF
CDR3 DNA: TGCGCCAGCAGCTTTGGCAGGGACTGGGCTAACACTGAAGCTTTCTTT

D gene: .
clone size: .
CDR3 length: 13
V gene: TRBV6-5
J gene: TRBJ1-1
CDR3 protein: CASSYSGETEAFF
CDR3 DNA: TGTGCCAGCAGTTACTCGGGCGAGACTGAAGCTTTCTTT

D gene: .
clone size: .
CDR3 length: 12
V gene: TRBV30
J gene: TRBJ2-3
CDR3 protein: CAWSPTRDTQYF
CDR3 DNA: TGTGCCTGGAGTCCTACTAGAGATACGCAGTATTTT

D gene: .
clone size: .
CDR3 length: 14
V gene: TRBV2
J gene: TRBJ1-1
CDR3 protein: CASSERSSGTEAFF
CDR3 DNA: TGTGCCAGCAGTGAGAGATCATCGGGCACTGAAGCTTTCTTT

D gene: TRBD2
clone size: .
CDR3 length: 17
V gene: TRBV7-3
J gene: TRBJ2-3
CDR3 protein: CASSLYSQRELTDTQYF
CDR3 DNA: TGTGCCAGCAGCTTATATTCTCAGCGGGAGTTGACAGATACGCAGTATTTT

D gene: .
clone size: .
CDR3 length: 15
V gene: TRBV14
J gene: TRBJ2-2
CDR3 protein: CASSPIAGIPGELFF
CDR3 DNA: TGTGCCAGCAGCCCAATTGCAGGGATTCCCGGGGAGCTGTTTTTT

D gene: .
clone size: once
CDR3 length: 13
V gene: TRBV15
J gene: TRBJ2-5
CDR3 protein: CATSRDQWETQYF
CDR3 DNA: TGTGCCACCAGCAGAGATCAGTGGGAGACCCAGTACTTC

D gene: .
clone size: many
CDR3 length: 14
V gene: TRBV7-9
J gene: TRBJ2-5
CDR3 protein: CASSLVPSKETQYF
CDR3 DNA: TGTGCCAGCAGCTTAGTTCCTTCTAAAGAGACCCAGTACTTC

D gene: .
clone size: few
CDR3 length: 17
V gene: TRBV4-1
J gene: TRBJ1-6
CDR3 protein: CASSQVPGRVAVSPLHF
CDR3 DNA: TGCGCCAGCAGCCAAGTTCCAGGTCGGGTAGCGGTTTCACCCCTCCACTTT

D gene: .
clone size: .
CDR3 length: 20
V gene: TRBV5-1
J gene: TRBJ1-2
CDR3 protein: CASSPNPARDTFTGNYGYTF
CDR3 DNA: TGCGCCAGCAGCCCCAACCCCGCCCGGGACACGTTCACAGGTAACTATGGCTACACCTTC

D gene: TRBD1
clone size: .
CDR3 length: 14
V gene: TRBV19
J gene: TRBJ1-2
CDR3 protein: CASRTGTGGLGYTF
CDR3 DNA: TGTGCCAGTAGGACCGGGACAGGGGGACTTGGCTACACCTTC

D gene: .
clone size: .
CDR3 length: 14
V gene: TRBV4-1
J gene: TRBJ2-2
CDR3 protein: CASSPLESTGELFF
CDR3 DNA: TGCGCCAGCAGCCCACTCGAATCCACCGGGGAGCTGTTTTTT

D gene: .
clone size: .
CDR3 length: 10
V gene: TRBV2
J gene: TRBJ1-1
CDR3 protein: CASTMADLVF
CDR3 DNA: TGTGCCAGCACCATGGCGGACTTAGTCTTT

D gene: .
clone size: .
CDR3 length: 13
V gene: TRBV5-5
J gene: TRBJ1-5
CDR3 protein: CASSLTEDQPQHF
CDR3 DNA: TGTGCCAGCAGCTTGACTGAAGATCAGCCCCAGCATTTT

D gene: TRBD2
clone size: .
CDR3 length: 16
V gene: TRBV14
J gene: TRBJ2-2
CDR3 protein: CASSQLSGANTGELFF
CDR3 DNA: TGTGCCAGCAGCCAACTTAGCGGGGCGAACACCGGGGAGCTGTTTTTT

D gene: TRBD1
clone size: .
CDR3 length: 18
V gene: TRBV5-6
J gene: TRBJ2-7
CDR3 protein: CASSLSTGELKGLYEQYF
CDR3 DNA: TGTGCCAGCAGCTTGTCAACAGGGGAATTAAAGGGGCTCTACGAGCAGTACTTC